The rows below give T cell receptor beta chains drawn from one sample of a study of blood T cell repertoires in COVID-19. Profiling relied on immunoSEQ multiplex PCR, and the TCRdb table lists in-frame clones only, not all of them. This sample has about 150,000 clones; 80% to 90% occur once, and the top ten carry more than 5.5%. Specimen: PBMCs or T cells enriched from blood (not recorded which). The receptors originated from a man aged 45-65 years who had recovered from COVID-19. CDR3s include the opening cysteine and the closing phenylalanine or tryptophan. D genes are given only for firm matches. A clone size is listed for some rows: how often the clone was seen (once, few, many), or a class if it is expanded.

TRBD1	TRBV29-1	NA	TRBJ1-1	TGCAGCGTTGGTCAGGGGGGCACTGAAGCTTTCTTT	CSVGQGGTEAFF
TRBD1	TRBV19	NA	TRBJ1-6	TGTGCCAGTTGGACCGGGACAGTCAATTCACCCCTCCACTTT	CASWTGTVNSPLHF
NA	TRBV30	NA	TRBJ1-2	TGTGCCTGGACCGGAAACCTAGGGGACAACTCCAACTATGGCTACACCTTC	CAWTGNLGDNSNYGYTF
NA	TRBV7-8	NA	TRBJ1-3	TGTGCCAGCAGCGACAGAGCACCAGGGTACTCTGGAAACACCATATATTTT	CASSDRAPGYSGNTIYF
TRBD1	TRBV4-2	few	TRBJ2-3	TGTGCCAGCAGCCAAGCCGGCCCCGGACAGGGCACAGATACGCAGTATTTT	CASSQAGPGQGTDTQYF
TRBD1	TRBV5-1	once	TRBJ2-5	TGCGCCAGCAGCCCGGGACAGCCCCAAGAGACCCAGTACTTC	CASSPGQPQETQYF
NA	TRBV9	NA	TRBJ1-5	TGTGCCAGCAGCCGGGCAGGGGCAAATCAGCCCCAGCATTTT	CASSRAGANQPQHF
NA	TRBV19	NA	TRBJ2-2	TGTGCCAGTGAATGGAGGACCGGGGAGCTGTTTTTT	CASEWRTGELFF
NA	TRBV4-2	NA	TRBJ1-2	TGTGCCAGCAGCCAAGAAGCAGGCACCTATGGCTACACCTTC	CASSQEAGTYGYTF
NA	TRBV2	once	TRBJ2-4	TGTGCCAGCAACCCGACGGACTTGAAAAACATTCAGTACTTC	CASNPTDLKNIQYF
TRBD1	TRBV2	NA	TRBJ2-1	TGTGCCAGCAGGATCCGACAGGGGACCTACAATGAGCAGTTCTTC	CASRIRQGTYNEQFF
TRBD1	TRBV7-9	NA	TRBJ1-1	TGTGCCAGCAGCCGACAGGGATTTATGGACACTGAAGCTTTCTTT	CASSRQGFMDTEAFF
NA	TRBV7-4	NA	TRBJ2-6	TGTGCCAGCAGCGCTACGTTTTCAGCTCACAAAGTCGGGAACGTCCTGACTTTC	CASSATFSAHKVGNVLTF
NA	TRBV5-1	NA	TRBJ2-3	TGCGCCAGCAGCTTGGCCTGGGGCAGCACAGATACGCAGTATTTT	CASSLAWGSTDTQYF
NA	TRBV19	few	TRBJ1-5	TGTGCCAGTAGTGGACATAATCAGCCCCAGCATTTT	CASSGHNQPQHF
NA	TRBV7-2	NA	TRBJ1-1	TGTGCCAGCAGCTTAGAGGCAGGGGTGACTGAAGCTTTCTTT	CASSLEAGVTEAFF
NA	TRBV7-9	NA	TRBJ1-4	TGTGCCAGCAGTCCCGGACAAGGAGAAAAACTGTTTTTT	CASSPGQGEKLFF
TRBD1	TRBV6-5	NA	TRBJ1-1	TGTGCCAGCAGGCCTAGACAGGGGATGAACACTGAAGCTTTCTTT	CASRPRQGMNTEAFF
NA	TRBV10-3	NA	TRBJ2-7	TGTGCCATCAGTGAGCTCCAGGGTGGGTACGAGCAGTACTTC	CAISELQGGYEQYF
NA	TRBV5-4	NA	TRBJ2-7	TGTGCCAGCAGCTTGGGTTTAGAAGATTCCTACGAGCAGTACTTC	CASSLGLEDSYEQYF
NA	TRBV2	NA	TRBJ1-1	TGTGCCAGCAGTGATGCGACAGCGGGCCGTTGGGCTTTCTTT	CASSDATAGRWAFF
TRBD1	TRBV7-9	NA	TRBJ1-4	TGTGCCAGCAGCACCCCCAGGGGGGCCCTTTCTACTAATGAAAAACTGTTTTTT	CASSTPRGALSTNEKLFF
TRBD1	TRBV27	NA	TRBJ2-3	TGTGCCAGCAGTTTTACAGGGGGCGCTGGCACAGATACGCAGTATTTT	CASSFTGGAGTDTQYF
NA	TRBV4-1	NA	TRBJ2-2	TGCGCCAGCAGCCAAGAGTTGGGGCTGGGGGAGCTGTTTTTT	CASSQELGLGELFF
TRBD2	TRBV6-5	NA	TRBJ2-3	TGTGCCAGCAGTTACCGGGGACTACACAGCACAGATACGCAGTATTTT	CASSYRGLHSTDTQYF
TRBD2	TRBV3-1/TRBV3-2	NA	TRBJ2-1	TGTGCCAGCAGCCACCGACTAGCGGTAAACCTCATACAGTTCTTC	CASSHRLAVNLIQFF
NA	TRBV7-9	NA	TRBJ1-2	TGTGCCAGCAGCTCCAACAGGGTTGGCTACACCTTC	CASSSNRVGYTF
TRBD1	TRBV2	once	TRBJ2-5	TGTGCCAGCAAGGGACAGGGGGTGTACCAAGAGACCCAGTACTTC	CASKGQGVYQETQYF
TRBD1	TRBV7-9	once	TRBJ2-3	TGTGCCAGCAGCTCGGACAGGGGGTTTACAGATACGCAGTATTTT	CASSSDRGFTDTQYF
NA	TRBV12-3/TRBV12-4	NA	TRBJ1-1	TGTGCCAGCAGGCGTTTGTCCACTGAAGCTTTCTTT	CASRRLSTEAFF
TRBD2	TRBV9	NA	TRBJ2-2	TGTGCCAGCAGCGTAGAGGGACTACCTAACACCGGGGAGCTGTTTTTT	CASSVEGLPNTGELFF
TRBD1	TRBV7-2	NA	TRBJ1-5	TGTGCCAGCAGCTCGCACACTTTGACCAGGGGGTATAGCAATCAGCCCCAGCATTTT	CASSSHTLTRGYSNQPQHF
TRBD2	TRBV18	NA	TRBJ2-1	TGTGCCAGCTCACCCGCTACTAGCGGGGTCCCCGATGAGCAGTTCTTC	CASSPATSGVPDEQFF
NA	TRBV9	NA	TRBJ1-1	TGTGCCAGCAGCGTAGGGCTTAGTTATTCGGGGGACGCGGAGAACACTGAAGCTTTCTTT	CASSVGLSYSGDAENTEAFF
TRBD1	TRBV6-1	NA	TRBJ2-4	TGTGCCAGCAGTGAAGACAGGGGGCAGAACATTCAGTACTTC	CASSEDRGQNIQYF
NA	TRBV2	once	TRBJ2-2	TGTGCCTCGGGACTCAACACCGGGGAGCTGTTTTTT	CASGLNTGELFF
NA	TRBV6-6	NA	TRBJ1-2	TGTGCCAGCAAGGGAGGGGTGAGGGGAGGCTACACCTTC	CASKGGVRGGYTF
TRBD1	TRBV6-6	NA	TRBJ1-5	TGTGCCAGCAGTTCAACGGACAGGGGTGAGCAGCCCCAGCATTTT	CASSSTDRGEQPQHF
TRBD2	TRBV19	NA	TRBJ2-1	TGTGCCAGTGGGCTAGCGGGGGCGCACAATGAGCAGTTCTTC	CASGLAGAHNEQFF
NA	TRBV6-1	NA	TRBJ1-2	TGTGCCAGCAGTGAACAACCGGGGGTTTATGGCTACACCTTC	CASSEQPGVYGYTF
TRBD1	TRBV6-1	NA	TRBJ2-7	TGTGCCAGCAGTGACTGGGGACAGGGGGCGGGTTACGAGCAGTACTTC	CASSDWGQGAGYEQYF
TRBD1	TRBV4-1	NA	TRBJ2-5	TGCGCCAGCAGCCAAGATCCAGGGGGCCGGAAGACCCAGTACTTC	CASSQDPGGRKTQYF
NA	TRBV7-2	NA	TRBJ2-2	TGTGCCAGCAGCTTAGCGCGCCAGAACACCGGGGAGCTGTTTTTT	CASSLARQNTGELFF
NA	TRBV6-1	NA	TRBJ2-7	TGTGCCAGCAGTGAAGGTGCCCGTCTTCACAGGGAGTACCTCTACGAGCAGTACTTC	CASSEGARLHREYLYEQYF
TRBD2	TRBV28	NA	TRBJ2-1	TGTGCCAGCAGTTTAATGGCAAGCGGGGTTCTGTTCTTC	CASSLMASGVLFF
NA	TRBV6-4	NA	TRBJ2-1	TGTGCCAGCAGGACCACCCCAGGGGCTTCCTACAATGAGCAGTTCTTC	CASRTTPGASYNEQFF
TRBD1	TRBV23-1	NA	TRBJ2-6	TGCGCCAGGGGAATGGGACAGGGTATTTCTGGGGCCAACGTCCTGACTTTC	CARGMGQGISGANVLTF
TRBD1	TRBV27	NA	TRBJ1-2	TGTGCCAGCAGAGGGACAGGGGTCTATGGCTACACCTTC	CASRGTGVYGYTF
NA	TRBV5-6	once	TRBJ1-5	TGTGCCAGCAGCTCTATGGGGGCTAATCAGCCCCAGCATTTT	CASSSMGANQPQHF
NA	TRBV19	few	TRBJ1-2	TGTGCCAGTAGTATCTCCGGGACACGCTATGGCTACACCTTC	CASSISGTRYGYTF
NA	TRBV12-3/TRBV12-4	few	TRBJ2-5	TGTGCCAGCCGACGGGAGTACCAAGAGACCCAGTACTTC	CASRREYQETQYF